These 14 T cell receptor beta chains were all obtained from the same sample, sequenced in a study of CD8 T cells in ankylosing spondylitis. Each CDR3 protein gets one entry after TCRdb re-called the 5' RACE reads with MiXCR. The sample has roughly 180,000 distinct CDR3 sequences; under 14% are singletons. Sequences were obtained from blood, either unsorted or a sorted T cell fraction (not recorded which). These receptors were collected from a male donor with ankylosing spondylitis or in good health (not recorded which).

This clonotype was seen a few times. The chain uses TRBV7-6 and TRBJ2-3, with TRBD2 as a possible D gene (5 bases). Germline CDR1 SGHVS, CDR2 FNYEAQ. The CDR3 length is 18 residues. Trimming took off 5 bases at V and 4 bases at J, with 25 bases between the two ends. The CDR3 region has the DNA TGTGCCAGCAGCCCTTCTCTCTTAAGCGGCAGCGGTCCAGATACGCAGTATTTT. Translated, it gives CASSPSLLSGSGPDTQYF.

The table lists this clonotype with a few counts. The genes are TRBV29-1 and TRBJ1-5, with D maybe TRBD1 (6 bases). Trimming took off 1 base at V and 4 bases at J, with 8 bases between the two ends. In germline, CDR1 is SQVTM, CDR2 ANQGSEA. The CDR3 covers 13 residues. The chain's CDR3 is CSVEGGANQPQHF. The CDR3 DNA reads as TGCAGCGTTGAAGGGGGGGCTAATCAGCCCCAGCATTTT.

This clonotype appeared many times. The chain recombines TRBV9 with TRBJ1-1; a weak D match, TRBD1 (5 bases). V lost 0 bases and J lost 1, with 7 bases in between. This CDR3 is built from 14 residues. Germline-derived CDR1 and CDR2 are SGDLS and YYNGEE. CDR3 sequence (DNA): TGTGCCAGCAGCGTAGTCGGGGGGAACACTGAAGCTTTCTTT. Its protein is CASSVVGGNTEAFF.

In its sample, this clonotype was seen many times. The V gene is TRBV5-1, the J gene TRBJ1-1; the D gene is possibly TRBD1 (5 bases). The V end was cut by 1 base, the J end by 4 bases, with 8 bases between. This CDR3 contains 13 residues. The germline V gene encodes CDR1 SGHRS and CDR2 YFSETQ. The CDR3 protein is CASSLSQGTEAFF. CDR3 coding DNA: TGCGCCAGCAGCTTGAGCCAGGGCACTGAAGCTTTCTTT.

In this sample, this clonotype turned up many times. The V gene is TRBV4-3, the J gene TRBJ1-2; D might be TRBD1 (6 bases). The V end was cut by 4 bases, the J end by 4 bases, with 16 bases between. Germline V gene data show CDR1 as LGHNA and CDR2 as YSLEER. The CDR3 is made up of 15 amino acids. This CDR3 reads CASSPDSSPPYGYTF. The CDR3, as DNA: TGCGCCAGCAGCCCGGACAGCTCTCCTCCCTATGGCTACACCTTC.

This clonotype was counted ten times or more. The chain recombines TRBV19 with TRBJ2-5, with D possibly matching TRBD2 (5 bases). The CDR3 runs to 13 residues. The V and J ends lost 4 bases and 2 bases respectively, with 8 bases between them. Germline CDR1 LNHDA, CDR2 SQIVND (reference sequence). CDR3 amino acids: CASSKDFQETQYF. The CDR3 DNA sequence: TGTGCCAGTAGTAAGGACTTTCAAGAGACCCAGTACTTC.

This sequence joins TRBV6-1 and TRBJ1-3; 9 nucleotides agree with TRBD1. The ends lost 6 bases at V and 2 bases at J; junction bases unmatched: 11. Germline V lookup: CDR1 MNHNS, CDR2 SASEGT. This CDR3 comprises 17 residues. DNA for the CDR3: TGTGCCAGCAGACCGGGACAGGGTCTCTCTCCTGGAAACACCATATATTTT. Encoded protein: CASRPGQGLSPGNTIYF.

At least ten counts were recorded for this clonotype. CDR3 nucleotides: TGCGCCAGCAGCTTGGGTGCAGGGGCCAATCAGCCCCAGCATTTT. Encoded protein: CASSLGAGANQPQHF. This sequence joins TRBV5-1 and TRBJ1-5; weak D call: TRBD1 (6 bases). Germline lookup yields CDR1 SGHRS and CDR2 YFSETQ. V lost 0 bases, J lost 3 bases, and 10 bases lay in between. The CDR3 length is 15 residues.

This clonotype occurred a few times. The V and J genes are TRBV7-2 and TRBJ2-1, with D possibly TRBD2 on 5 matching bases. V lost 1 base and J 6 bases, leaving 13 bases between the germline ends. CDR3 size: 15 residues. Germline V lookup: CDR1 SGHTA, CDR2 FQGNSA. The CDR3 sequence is CASSLGRGNGNEQFF. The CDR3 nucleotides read TGTGCCAGCAGCTTAGGTCGGGGAAATGGCAATGAGCAGTTCTTC.

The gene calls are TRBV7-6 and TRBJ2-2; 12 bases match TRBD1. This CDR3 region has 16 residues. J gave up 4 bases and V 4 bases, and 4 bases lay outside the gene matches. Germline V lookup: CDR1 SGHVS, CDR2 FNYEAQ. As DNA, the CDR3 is TGTGCCAGCAGCTCGGGGACAGGGGGCGTCACCGGGGAGCTGTTTTTT. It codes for CASSSGTGGVTGELFF.

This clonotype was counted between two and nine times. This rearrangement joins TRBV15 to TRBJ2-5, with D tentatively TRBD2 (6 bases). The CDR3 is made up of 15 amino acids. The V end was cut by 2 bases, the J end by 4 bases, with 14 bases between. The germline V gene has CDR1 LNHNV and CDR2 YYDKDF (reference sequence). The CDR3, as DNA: TGTGCCACCAGCAGAAAAGGACTACCCACAGAGACCCAGTACTTC. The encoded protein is CATSRKGLPTETQYF.

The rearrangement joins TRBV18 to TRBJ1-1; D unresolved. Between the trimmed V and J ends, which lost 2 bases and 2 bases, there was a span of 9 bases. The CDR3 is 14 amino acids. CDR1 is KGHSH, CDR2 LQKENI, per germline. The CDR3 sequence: CASSPSPHNTEAFF. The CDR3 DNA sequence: TGTGCCAGCTCACCAAGCCCACACAACACTGAAGCTTTCTTT.

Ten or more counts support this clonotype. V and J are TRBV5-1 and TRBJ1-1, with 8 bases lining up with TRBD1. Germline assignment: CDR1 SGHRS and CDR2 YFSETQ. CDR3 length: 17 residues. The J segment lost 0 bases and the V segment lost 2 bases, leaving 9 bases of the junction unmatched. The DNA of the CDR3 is TGCGCCAGCAGCTTACAGGGGGGGAGGGCTCTGAACACTGAAGCTTTCTTT. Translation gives CASSLQGGRALNTEAFF. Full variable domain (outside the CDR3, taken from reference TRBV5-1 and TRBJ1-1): KAGVTQTPRYLIKTRGQQVTLSCSPISGHRSVSWYQQTPGQGLQFLFEYFSETQRNKGNFPGRFSGRQFSNSRSEMNVSTLELGDSALYLCASSLQGGRALNTEAFFGQGTRLTVV.

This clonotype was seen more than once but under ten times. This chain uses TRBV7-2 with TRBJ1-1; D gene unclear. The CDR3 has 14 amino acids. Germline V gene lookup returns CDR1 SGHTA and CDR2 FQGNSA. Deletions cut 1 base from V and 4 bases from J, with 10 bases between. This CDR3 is CASSLGPGVTEAFF. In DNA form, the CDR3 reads TGTGCCAGCAGCTTAGGGCCCGGAGTCACTGAAGCTTTCTTT.